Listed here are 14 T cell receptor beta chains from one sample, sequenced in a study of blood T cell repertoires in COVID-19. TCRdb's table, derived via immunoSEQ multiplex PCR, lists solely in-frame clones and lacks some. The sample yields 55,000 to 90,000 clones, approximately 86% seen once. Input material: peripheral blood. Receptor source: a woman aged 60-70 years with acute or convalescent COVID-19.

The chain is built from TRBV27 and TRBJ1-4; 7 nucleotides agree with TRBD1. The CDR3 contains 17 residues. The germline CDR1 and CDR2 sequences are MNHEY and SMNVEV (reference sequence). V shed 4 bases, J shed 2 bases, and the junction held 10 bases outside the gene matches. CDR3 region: CASSSYDHRGTNEKLFF. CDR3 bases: TGTGCCAGCAGTTCATATGATCACAGGGGCACTAATGAAAAACTGTTTTTT. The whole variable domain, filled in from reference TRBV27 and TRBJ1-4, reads EAQVTQNPRYLITVTGKKLTVTCSQNMNHEYMSWYRQDPGLGLRQIYYSMNVEVTDKGDVPEGYKVSRKEKRNFPLILESPSPNQTSLYFCASSSYDHRGTNEKLFFGSGTQLSVL.

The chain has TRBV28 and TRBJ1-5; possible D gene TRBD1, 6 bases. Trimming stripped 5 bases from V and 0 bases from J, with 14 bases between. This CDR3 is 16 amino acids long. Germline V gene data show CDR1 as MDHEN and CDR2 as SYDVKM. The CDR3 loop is CASSGLGQYSNQPQHF. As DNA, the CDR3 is TGTGCCAGCAGTGGATTAGGACAGTATAGCAATCAGCCCCAGCATTTT.

The CDR3 loop reads CASSLVQTGSDEQYF. CDR3 bases: TGTGCCAGCAGCTTAGTACAGACAGGTAGCGACGAGCAGTACTTC. The J gene is TRBJ2-7, the V gene TRBV11-2; D perhaps matches TRBD1 (6 bases). This CDR3 contains 15 residues. V gave up 1 base and J gave up 5 bases, with 15 bases separating them. Germline CDR1 SGHAT, CDR2 FQNNGV.

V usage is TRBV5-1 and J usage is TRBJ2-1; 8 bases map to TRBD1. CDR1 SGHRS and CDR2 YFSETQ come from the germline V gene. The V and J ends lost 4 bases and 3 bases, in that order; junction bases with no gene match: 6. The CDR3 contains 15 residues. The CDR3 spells CASSPRGQGYNEQFF. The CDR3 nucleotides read TGCGCCAGCAGCCCCAGGGGGCAGGGCTACAATGAGCAGTTCTTC.

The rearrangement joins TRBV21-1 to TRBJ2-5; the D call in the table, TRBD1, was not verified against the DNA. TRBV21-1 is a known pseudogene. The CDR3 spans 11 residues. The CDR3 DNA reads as TGTGCCAGCAGCAAGATAAGGGGCCAGTACTTC. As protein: CASSKIRGQYF.

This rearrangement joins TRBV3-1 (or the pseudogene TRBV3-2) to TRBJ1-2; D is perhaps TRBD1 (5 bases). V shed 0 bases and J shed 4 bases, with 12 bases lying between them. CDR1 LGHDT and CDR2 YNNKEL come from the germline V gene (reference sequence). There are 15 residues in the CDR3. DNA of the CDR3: TGTGCCAGCAGCCAAGATATGACAGAGAGCTATGGCTACACCTTC. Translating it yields CASSQDMTESYGYTF.

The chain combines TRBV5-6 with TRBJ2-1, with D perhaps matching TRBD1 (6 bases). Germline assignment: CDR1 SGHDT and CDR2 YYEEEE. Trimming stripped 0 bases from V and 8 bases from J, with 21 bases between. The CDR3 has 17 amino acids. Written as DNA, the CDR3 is TGTGCCAGCAGCTTGGTGACAGGACTGGGCGTGACCGATGAGCAGTTCTTC. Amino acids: CASSLVTGLGVTDEQFF.

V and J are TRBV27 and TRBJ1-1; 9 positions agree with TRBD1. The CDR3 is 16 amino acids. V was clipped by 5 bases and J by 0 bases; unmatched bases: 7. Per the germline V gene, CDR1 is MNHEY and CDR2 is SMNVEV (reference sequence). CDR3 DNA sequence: TGTGCCAGCAGTCTAAGTGGGGACAGGGTGAACACTGAAGCTTTCTTT. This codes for CASSLSGDRVNTEAFF.

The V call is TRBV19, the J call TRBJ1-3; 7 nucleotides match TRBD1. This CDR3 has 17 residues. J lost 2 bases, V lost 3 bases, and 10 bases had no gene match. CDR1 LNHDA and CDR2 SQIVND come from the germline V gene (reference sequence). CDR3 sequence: CASSIFYTGEAGNTIYF. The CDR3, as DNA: TGTGCCAGTAGTATCTTCTACACAGGGGAAGCTGGAAACACCATATATTTT.

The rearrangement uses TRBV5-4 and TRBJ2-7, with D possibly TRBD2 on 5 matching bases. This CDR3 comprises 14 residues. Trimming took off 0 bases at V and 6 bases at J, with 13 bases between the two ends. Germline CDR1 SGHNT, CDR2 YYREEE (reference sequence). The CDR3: CASSLELAGSEQYF. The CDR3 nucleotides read TGTGCCAGCAGCTTGGAACTTGCTGGGAGCGAGCAGTACTTC. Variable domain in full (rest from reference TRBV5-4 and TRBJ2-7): ETGVTQSPTHLIKTRGQQVTLRCSSQSGHNTVSWYQQALGQGPQFIFQYYREEENGRGNFPPRFSGLQFPNYSSELNVNALELDDSALYLCASSLELAGSEQYFGPGTRLTVT.

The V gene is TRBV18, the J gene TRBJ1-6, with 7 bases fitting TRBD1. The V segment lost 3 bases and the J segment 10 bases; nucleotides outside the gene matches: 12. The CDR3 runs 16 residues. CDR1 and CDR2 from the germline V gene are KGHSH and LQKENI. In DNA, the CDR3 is TGTGCCAGCTCACCTTCCCTACAGGGGTCCAAATCACCCCTCCACTTT. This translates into CASSPSLQGSKSPLHF.

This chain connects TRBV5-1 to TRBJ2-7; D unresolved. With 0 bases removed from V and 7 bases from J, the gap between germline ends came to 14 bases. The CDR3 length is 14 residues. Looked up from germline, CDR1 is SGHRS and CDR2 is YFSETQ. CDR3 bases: TGCGCCAGCAGCTTGGGGTTAGCAGCCCTAGAGCAGTACTTC. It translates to CASSLGLAALEQYF.

CDR3 in DNA: TGTGCCAGCAGTGAAAATCGGGGGAGGACTGAAGCTTTCTTT. Translating it yields CASSENRGRTEAFF. The chain carries TRBV2 and TRBJ1-1, with D perhaps TRBD1 (5 bases). The V gene's germline CDR1 is SNHLY and CDR2 FYNNEI. The CDR3 contains 14 residues. The V gene lost 2 bases and the J gene lost 5 bases, with 12 bases spanning the gap. The full variable domain, rest sourced from reference TRBV2 and TRBJ1-1, is EPEVTQTPSHQVTQMGQEVILRCVPISNHLYFYWYRQILGQKVEFLVSFYNNEISEKSEIFDDQFSVERPDGSNFTLKIRSTKLEDSAMYFCASSENRGRTEAFFGQGTRLTVV.

The CDR3 region is CASSPLIETDTQYF. Here the CDR3 DNA reads TGTGCCAGCAGCCCGCTCATCGAGACAGATACGCAGTATTTT. The V and J genes are TRBV14 and TRBJ2-3, with unresolved D. The CDR3 extends over 14 amino acids. Trimming shortened V by 4 bases and J by 3 bases, and 11 bases separated the two germline ends. From germline, CDR1 is SGHDN and CDR2 FVKESK.